This TCR beta chain was profiled in a study of cytomegalovirus exposure and HLA in healthy donors. Turning to the study itself: When 300 to 400 donors were genotyped, roughly 78% of them were found to fall in the Caucasian-associated ancestry cluster. Findings of the study overall: Most TCR beta V segments were productive about 87% or about 30% of the time in an earlier analysis. Upon later analysis, TCR association rates were observed to vary by HLA locus, being highest for DRB1 and lowest for HLA-C.

To note about this clone: Its target is not known.

This cohort consisted of healthy bone marrow donors. The V segment lost 5 bases and the J segment 5 bases; nucleotides outside the gene matches: 6. The germline V gene encodes CDR1 MNHEY and CDR2 SMNVEV (reference sequence). The CDR3 extends over 15 amino acids. PCR primers comprised 60 Vbeta and 13 Jbeta primers. Libraries were prepared by immunoSEQ multiplex PCR; TCRdb keeps only in-frame clonotypes and omits some of them. The sample has some 170,000 clones; around 76% are singletons. The chain combines TRBV27 with TRBJ2-3; 11 bases line up with TRBD2. Sequencing used PBMCs. This clonotype originated in a man aged 55-75 years in good health and CMV-seronegative. The CDR3 loop reads CASSHSGGVEDTQYF. The CDR3 DNA is TGTGCCAGCAGTCATAGCGGGGGGGTTGAAGATACGCAGTATTTT.